Detailed here is one TCR beta chain. Its antigen remains unidentified. Base qualities are not recorded, but no much larger clone differs from it by a single base. The receptor library was made with RT-PCR. Reads for this sample came from an Illumina HiSeq 2500. The raw public reads went through TCRdb reprocessing: fastp at Q25, MiXCR clone calling, in-frame beta chains kept. CDR3 protein sequences are deduplicated, and each keeps its most common genes and DNA. In all, the sample holds about 700,000 distinct CDR3 sequences, and more than 15% of those were seen once. The ten biggest clones cover about 9.9% of the sample. The source of the sample is a study of response to subunit inactivated influenza vaccine (dated by TCRdb to 2016 to 2019). A note on the overall study: Deep quantitative T cell receptor repertoire profiling was used in the study to track responses to a trivalent subunit inactivated influenza vaccine.

Study-level results and caveats: According to the authors, only a limited number of new T cells may be recruited by each seasonal influenza vaccination.

According to the germline V gene (reference sequence), CDR1 reads DFQATT and CDR2 reads SNEGSKA. The germline ends are 14 bases apart after V is trimmed by 0 bases and J by 4 bases. The CDR3 spans 15 residues, from the cysteine through the phenylalanine. Just the 45-base CDR3 DNA is kept, in frame starting at base 1. The TCR was taken from a man aged 45-65 years who received an inactivated influenza vaccine. Donor details come from another sample of the same person, matched by shared clones. Recombination linked TRBV20-1 to TRBJ2-3, with no reliable assignment of the D segment. The source material was PBMCs from blood, sampled less than 13 days after vaccination. At the DNA level, the sequence is TGCAGTGCTAGAGATCTCTGGCTAGAGGCAGATACGCAGTATTTT. This sequence encodes CSARDLWLEADTQYF.